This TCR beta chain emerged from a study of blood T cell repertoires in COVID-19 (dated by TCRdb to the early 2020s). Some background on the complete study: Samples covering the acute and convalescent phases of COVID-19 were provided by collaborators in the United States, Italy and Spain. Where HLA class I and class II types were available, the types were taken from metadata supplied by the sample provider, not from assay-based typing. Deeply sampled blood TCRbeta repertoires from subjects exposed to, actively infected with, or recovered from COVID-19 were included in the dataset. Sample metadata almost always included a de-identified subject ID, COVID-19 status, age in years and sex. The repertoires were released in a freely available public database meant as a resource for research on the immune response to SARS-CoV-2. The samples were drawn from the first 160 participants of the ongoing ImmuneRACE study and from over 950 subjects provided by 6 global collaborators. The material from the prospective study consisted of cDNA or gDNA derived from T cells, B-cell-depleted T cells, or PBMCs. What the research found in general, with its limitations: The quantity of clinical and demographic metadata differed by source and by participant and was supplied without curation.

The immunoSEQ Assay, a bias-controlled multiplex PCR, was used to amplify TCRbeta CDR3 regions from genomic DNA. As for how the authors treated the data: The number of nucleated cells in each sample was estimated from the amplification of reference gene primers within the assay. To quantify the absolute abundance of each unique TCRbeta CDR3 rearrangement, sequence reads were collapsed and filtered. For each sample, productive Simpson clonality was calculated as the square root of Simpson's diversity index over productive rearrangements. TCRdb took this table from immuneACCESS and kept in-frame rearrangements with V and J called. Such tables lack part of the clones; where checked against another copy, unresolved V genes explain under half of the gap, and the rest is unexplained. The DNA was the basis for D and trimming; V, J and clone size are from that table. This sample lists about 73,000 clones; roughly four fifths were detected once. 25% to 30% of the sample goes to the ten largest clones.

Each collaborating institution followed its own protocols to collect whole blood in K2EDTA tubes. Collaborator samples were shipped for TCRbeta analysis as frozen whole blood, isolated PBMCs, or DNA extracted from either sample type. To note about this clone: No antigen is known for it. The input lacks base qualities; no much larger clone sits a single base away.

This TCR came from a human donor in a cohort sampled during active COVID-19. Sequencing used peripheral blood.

CDR3 loop: CASSPLGGGGYTF. The nucleotides read TGTGCCAGCAGTCCCCTGGGCGGCGGGGGCTACACCTTC. The chain employs TRBV12-3 or TRBV12-4 and TRBJ1-2, with no confident D gene call. V was cut back by 5 bases and J by 8 bases, leaving a gap of 15 bases between them. Spanning cysteine to phenylalanine, the CDR3 consists of 13 amino acids. Kept here is only the CDR3 DNA, which spans 39 bases and is read in frame from base 1.